A selection of T cell receptor beta chains follows, all from one sample in a study of T cell changes during pregnancy in multiple sclerosis. Some clones are missing from TCRdb's copy, which holds only in-frame ones; the method was immunoSEQ multiplex PCR. The sample has 77,000 or so clones; 85% to 95% are singletons. The sample in question was peripheral blood, obtained in the second trimester of pregnancy. The receptor source for this set is a female donor in good health, enrolled as a control in a pregnancy study. The CDR3 runs from the conserved cysteine through the conserved F or W. D genes are given only for firm matches. Rows may omit the clone size; those that give it use once, few, many or a size class.

J	size	D	V	CDR3	DNA
TRBJ2-5	.	.	TRBV7-9	CASSSRETQYF	TGTGCCAGCAGCTCCAGGGAGACCCAGTACTTC
TRBJ2-1	once	TRBD1	TRBV7-2	CASSFRGSSYNEQFF	TGTGCCAGCAGCTTCAGGGGGAGCTCCTACAATGAGCAGTTCTTC
TRBJ1-2	.	TRBD1	TRBV6-6	CASGRTGGDYGYTF	TGTGCCAGCGGGAGGACAGGGGGCGACTATGGCTACACCTTC
TRBJ1-1	.	.	TRBV6-5	CASSPGLENTEAFF	TGTGCCAGCAGCCCAGGACTCGAGAACACTGAAGCTTTCTTT
TRBJ1-3	.	TRBD1	TRBV5-1	CASSLTRQGAGNTIYF	TGCGCCAGCAGCCTTACCCGACAGGGGGCTGGAAACACCATATATTTT
TRBJ2-3	.	.	TRBV4-2	CASSQQLSGGTGNTQYF	TGTGCCAGCAGCCAACAACTTAGCGGGGGGACAGGGAACACGCAGTATTTT
TRBJ1-6	.	.	TRBV6-5	CASSRTENNSPLHF	TGTGCCAGCAGTCGGACAGAGAATAATTCACCCCTCCACTTT
TRBJ2-1	.	.	TRBV7-8	CASSLRAPLYNEQFF	TGTGCCAGCAGCTTGAGGGCTCCCCTCTACAATGAGCAGTTCTTC
TRBJ1-4	.	TRBD1	TRBV7-2	CASSLGGQGHEKLFF	TGTGCCAGCAGCTTAGGGGGACAGGGTCACGAAAAACTGTTTTTT
TRBJ2-2	.	TRBD1	TRBV6-6	CASSPRTGGVGELFF	TGTGCCAGCAGCCCACGGACAGGGGGTGTCGGGGAGCTGTTTTTT
TRBJ2-7	.	TRBD1	TRBV2	CASSVGQGREQYF	TGTGCCAGCAGTGTGGGACAGGGGAGGGAGCAGTACTTC
TRBJ2-7	.	TRBD1	TRBV27	CASRPGQAYEQYF	TGTGCCAGCAGGCCGGGACAGGCCTACGAGCAGTACTTC
TRBJ1-1	once	TRBD1	TRBV27	CASGPDRVGTEAFF	TGTGCCAGCGGCCCCGACAGGGTAGGTACTGAAGCTTTCTTT
TRBJ2-2	.	.	TRBV11-2	CASSLVVLAGELFF	TGTGCCAGCAGCTTAGTGGTCCTAGCCGGGGAGCTGTTTTTT
TRBJ1-2	.	.	TRBV4-3	CASSQDEGGYGYTF	TGCGCCAGCAGCCAAGATGAAGGAGGCTATGGCTACACCTTC
TRBJ1-1	.	TRBD1	TRBV7-2	CASSFWTGESTEAFF	TGTGCCAGCAGCTTCTGGACAGGGGAGAGCACTGAAGCTTTCTTT
TRBJ2-1	once	.	TRBV5-1	CASSLVGDSYNEQFF	TGCGCCAGCAGCTTGGTAGGGGATTCATACAATGAGCAGTTCTTC
TRBJ2-7	.	.	TRBV13	CASSYTGQSSYEQYF	TGTGCCAGCAGCTATACGGGACAAAGCTCCTACGAGCAGTACTTC
TRBJ1-1	.	TRBD1	TRBV18	CASTGQANTEAFF	TGTGCCAGCACGGGACAGGCGAACACTGAAGCTTTCTTT
TRBJ1-2	.	TRBD1	TRBV6-5	CASSPGGVYYGYTF	TGTGCCAGCAGTCCAGGGGGCGTTTACTATGGCTACACCTTC
TRBJ1-5	.	.	TRBV30	CAWSVSGDQPQHF	TGTGCCTGGAGTGTATCGGGTGATCAGCCCCAGCATTTT
TRBJ1-2	.	TRBD1	TRBV6-5	CASSPRGQAVNGYTF	TGTGCCAGCAGCCCTAGGGGACAGGCGGTTAACGGCTACACCTTC
TRBJ1-1	.	TRBD1	TRBV10-3	CAISDEGADYTEAFF	TGTGCCATCAGTGATGAGGGGGCGGACTACACTGAAGCTTTCTTT
TRBJ1-6	.	.	TRBV4-3	CASSQDPSEASPLHF	TGCGCCAGCAGCCAAGATCCCTCAGAGGCCTCACCCCTCCACTTT
TRBJ2-3	.	.	TRBV4-1	CASSQVGARSTDTQYF	TGCGCCAGCAGCCAAGTAGGGGCCAGAAGCACAGATACGCAGTATTTT
TRBJ1-1	.	.	TRBV6-1	CASSEGWSRAEAFF	TGTGCCAGCAGTGAAGGTTGGAGCAGGGCTGAAGCTTTCTTT
TRBJ1-6	.	.	TRBV6-1	CASSEVRSASPLHF	TGTGCCAGCAGTGAAGTGAGAAGTGCTTCACCCCTCCACTTT
TRBJ2-7	.	.	TRBV4-2	CASSQGEGDYEQYF	TGTGCCAGCAGCCAAGGGGAAGGGGACTACGAGCAGTACTTC
TRBJ2-7	.	.	TRBV19	CASRTGGRNSYEQYF	TGTGCCAGCCGGACGGGGGGCCGGAACTCCTACGAGCAGTACTTC
TRBJ2-1	.	TRBD2	TRBV4-3	CASSQARSGGAYNEQFF	TGCGCCAGCAGCCAAGCGCGAAGCGGGGGGGCCTACAATGAGCAGTTCTTC
TRBJ2-7	.	TRBD1	TRBV6-4	CASNGQEECYEQYF	TGTGCCAGCAACGGACAGGAAGAATGCTACGAGCAGTACTTC
TRBJ1-2	.	.	TRBV25-1	CAAGGSHYGYTF	TGTGCCGCCGGGGGATCCCACTATGGCTACACCTTC
TRBJ2-1	.	TRBD1	TRBV7-9	CASSLTGGFGYNEQFF	TGTGCCAGCAGCTTAACAGGGGGCTTTGGGTACAATGAGCAGTTCTTC
TRBJ2-5	.	TRBD2	TRBV6-1	CASTSLAGGQETQYF	TGTGCCAGCACCAGCCTAGCGGGGGGACAAGAGACCCAGTACTTC
TRBJ1-1	.	.	TRBV11-3	CASSLGWRGEAFF	TGTGCCAGCAGCTTAGGGTGGCGGGGTGAAGCTTTCTTT
TRBJ1-2	.	TRBD1	TRBV28	CASSPSEGRGLTYLYGYTF	TGTGCCAGCAGCCCGTCAGAAGGAAGGGGGCTCACGTACCTCTATGGCTACACCTTC
TRBJ2-5	.	.	TRBV20-1	CSAAGETQYF	TGCAGTGCCGCGGGGGAGACCCAGTACTTC
TRBJ1-5	once	.	TRBV27	CASSLCQGKESNQPQHF	TGTGCCAGCAGTTTATGCCAGGGAAAGGAAAGCAATCAGCCCCAGCATTTT
TRBJ2-2	once	.	TRBV12-5	CASGLEQGWSTGELFF	TGTGCTAGTGGCCTGGAACAGGGCTGGAGCACCGGGGAGCTGTTTTTT
TRBJ1-3	once	.	TRBV2	CASSDRGDSGNTIYF	TGTGCCAGCTCTGACAGAGGTGACTCTGGAAACACCATATATTTT
TRBJ2-1	.	.	TRBV11-3	CASSLGGVSYNEQFF	TGTGCCAGCAGCTTAGGGGGGGTCTCCTACAATGAGCAGTTCTTC
TRBJ1-1	.	.	TRBV2	CASSEARVNTEAFF	TGTGCCAGCAGTGAAGCGAGGGTTAACACTGAAGCTTTCTTT
TRBJ2-1	.	TRBD2	TRBV7-3	CASSLMLAGEGEQFF	TGTGCCAGCAGCTTAATGCTAGCGGGGGAAGGTGAGCAGTTCTTC
TRBJ1-1	.	.	TRBV10-3	CAIVKGDWGTEAFF	TGTGCCATCGTTAAGGGGGATTGGGGCACTGAAGCTTTCTTT
TRBJ1-1	.	.	TRBV30	CAWSVGGPWLPEAFF	TGTGCCTGGAGTGTAGGAGGACCCTGGCTCCCTGAAGCTTTCTTT
TRBJ1-2	.	.	TRBV14	CASSQANYGYTF	TGTGCCAGCAGCCAGGCCAACTATGGCTACACCTTC
TRBJ1-1	.	.	TRBV19	CASAGQGNTEAFF	TGTGCCAGTGCAGGGCAGGGGAACACTGAAGCTTTCTTT
TRBJ1-1	.	.	TRBV6-1	CASQNTEAFF	TGTGCCAGCCAGAACACTGAAGCTTTCTTT
TRBJ2-5	.	.	TRBV7-2	CASSLGLNGETQYF	TGTGCCAGCAGCTTAGGCCTAAATGGAGAGACCCAGTACTTC
TRBJ1-5	.	.	TRBV11-2	CASSLSGKSNQPQHF	TGTGCCAGCAGCTTAAGCGGAAAGAGCAATCAGCCCCAGCATTTT
TRBJ1-4	.	TRBD1	TRBV27	CASSRRDSVTTNEKLFF	TGTGCCAGCAGTCGTCGGGACAGTGTGACAACTAATGAAAAACTGTTTTTT
TRBJ1-2	once	.	TRBV6-5	CASSSRQEHGYTF	TGTGCCAGCAGTTCCCGACAGGAACATGGCTACACCTTC
TRBJ2-1	once	.	TRBV7-3	CASSLSPAGSYNEQFF	TGTGCCAGCAGCTTAAGTCCAGCGGGCTCCTACAATGAGCAGTTCTTC
TRBJ2-5	.	.	TRBV2	CASSAAYSEDDQETQYF	TGTGCCAGCAGTGCAGCGTACTCGGAGGACGATCAAGAGACCCAGTACTTC
TRBJ2-1	.	TRBD2	TRBV5-4	CASSLSGGVSYNEQFF	TGTGCCAGCAGCTTGAGCGGGGGCGTCTCCTACAATGAGCAGTTCTTC
TRBJ2-2	.	TRBD1	TRBV7-6	CASSLGTGANTGELFF	TGTGCCAGCAGCTTGGGGACAGGGGCGAACACCGGGGAGCTGTTTTTT
TRBJ1-2	.	TRBD1	TRBV11-3	CASSPGTGWDVYGYTF	TGTGCCAGCAGCCCGGGGACAGGGTGGGACGTCTATGGCTACACCTTC